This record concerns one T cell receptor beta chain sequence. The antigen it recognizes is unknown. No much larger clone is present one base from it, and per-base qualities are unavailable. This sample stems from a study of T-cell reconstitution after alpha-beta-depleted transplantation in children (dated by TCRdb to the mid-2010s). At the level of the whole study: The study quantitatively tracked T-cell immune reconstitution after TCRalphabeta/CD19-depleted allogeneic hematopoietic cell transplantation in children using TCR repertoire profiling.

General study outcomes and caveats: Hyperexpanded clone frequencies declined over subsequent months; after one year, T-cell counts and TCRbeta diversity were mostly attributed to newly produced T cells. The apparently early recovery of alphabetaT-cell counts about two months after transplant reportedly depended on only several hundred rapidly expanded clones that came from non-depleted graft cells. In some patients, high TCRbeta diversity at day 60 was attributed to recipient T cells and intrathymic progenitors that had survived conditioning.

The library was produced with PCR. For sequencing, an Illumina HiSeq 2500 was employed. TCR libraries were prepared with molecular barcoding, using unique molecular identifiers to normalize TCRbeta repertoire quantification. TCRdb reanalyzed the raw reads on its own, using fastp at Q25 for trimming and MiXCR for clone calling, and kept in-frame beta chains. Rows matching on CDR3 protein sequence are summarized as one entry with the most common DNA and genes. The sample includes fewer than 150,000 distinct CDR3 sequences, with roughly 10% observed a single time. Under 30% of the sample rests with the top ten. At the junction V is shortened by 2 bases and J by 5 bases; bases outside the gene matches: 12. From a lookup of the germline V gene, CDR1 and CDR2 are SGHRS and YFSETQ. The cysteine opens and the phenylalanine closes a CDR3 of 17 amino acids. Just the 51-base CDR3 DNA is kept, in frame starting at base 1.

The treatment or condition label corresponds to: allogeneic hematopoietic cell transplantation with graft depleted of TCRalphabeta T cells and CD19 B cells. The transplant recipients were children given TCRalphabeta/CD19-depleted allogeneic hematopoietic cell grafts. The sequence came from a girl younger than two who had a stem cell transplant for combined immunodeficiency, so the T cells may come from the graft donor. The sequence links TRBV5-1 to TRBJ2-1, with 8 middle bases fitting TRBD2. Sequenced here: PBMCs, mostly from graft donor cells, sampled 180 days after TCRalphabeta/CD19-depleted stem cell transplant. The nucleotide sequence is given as TGCGCCAGCAGCTTCCGCGGCGGGACTAGGAGGGACAATGAGCAGTTCTTC. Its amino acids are CASSFRGGTRRDNEQFF. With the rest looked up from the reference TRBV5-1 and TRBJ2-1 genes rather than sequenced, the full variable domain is KAGVTQTPRYLIKTRGQQVTLSCSPISGHRSVSWYQQTPGQGLQFLFEYFSETQRNKGNFPGRFSGRQFSNSRSEMNVSTLELGDSALYLCASSFRGGTRRDNEQFFGPGTRLTVL.